The T cell receptor (beta chain) under discussion was sequenced for a study of CD8 T cells in ankylosing spondylitis. This clonotype was seen at least ten times. Its antigen is unknown. Study observations and caveats: In ankylosing spondylitis blood, a motif of 7 to 9 highly homologous TCR beta variants appeared characteristic.

TCRdb re-analysed the 5' RACE reads in MiXCR, keeping a single row per CDR3 protein. The sample has fewer than 550,000 distinct CDR3 sequences, 5.3% seen once. The sequenced material came from blood, either unsorted or a sorted T cell fraction (not recorded which). The receptor's source is a male donor with ankylosing spondylitis.

The CDR3 nucleotides read TGCAGCGTGAGAGGGAAGAGGCCAAGCGAGCAGTACTTC. This codes for CSVRGKRPSEQYF. The V call is TRBV29-1, the J call TRBJ2-7, with D maybe TRBD2 (5 bases). The germline gives CDR1 SQVTM, CDR2 ANQGSEA. This CDR3 is built from 13 residues. The ends were cut back, 6 bases at V and 6 bases at J, with 18 bases in the middle.